These 26 T cell receptor beta chains were sequenced from one sample in a study of read filtering for tumor transcriptome and immune sequencing. This library used roughly 400 ng RNA and molecular barcoded adaptors spanning alpha/delta and beta/gamma chains. A single record per CDR3 protein comes from TCRdb applying MiXCR to the reads. The sample contains 90,000 to 95,000 distinct CDR3 sequences, 20% to 25% of which appear only once. Sequences were obtained from a population of CD138-negative cells sorted from bone marrow. The receptors originated from a donor at least 40 years old with multiple myeloma.

Concerning this clonotype: One base away lies a much larger clone, so this may be a sequencing read error. The chain couples TRBV7-7 to TRBJ2-1, with TRBD1 as a possible D gene (6 bases). Germline lookup yields CDR1 SSHAT and CDR2 FNYEAQ (reference sequence). The CDR3 runs to 13 residues. As DNA, the CDR3 is TGTGCTAGCAGCTCAGGACAGTACAATGAGCAGTTCTTC. Residues: CASSSGQYNEQFF.

V is TRBV2 and J is TRBJ2-5, with TRBD2 matching 14 bases. Germline V gene lookup returns CDR1 SNHLY and CDR2 FYNNEI. V trimming: 3 bases; J trimming: 5 bases; junction bases outside the gene matches: 11. CDR3 length equals 18 residues. The CDR3 sequence is CASSDSTSGGATDETQYF. CDR3 DNA: TGTGCCAGCAGTGATTCGACTAGCGGGGGGGCCACGGATGAGACCCAGTACTTC.

J is TRBJ1-1 and V is TRBV5-1; D possibly corresponds to TRBD1 (5 bases). Trimming cost V 0 bases and J 7 bases, with 13 bases left between them. Germline CDR1 reads SGHRS; CDR2 reads YFSETQ. This CDR3 is 14 amino acids long. The CDR3 protein is CASSLAGVGIEAFF. As DNA, the CDR3 is TGCGCCAGCAGCTTGGCGGGGGTAGGGATTGAAGCTTTCTTT.

There are many counts of this clonotype. The CDR3 DNA sequence: TGTGCCAGCAGCATGCCCGGGACAGGGGCTGGGGCCAACGTCCTGACTTTC. This sequence encodes CASSMPGTGAGANVLTF. The chain links TRBV11-2 to TRBJ2-6, with 10 bases aligning to TRBD1. The CDR3 has 17 residues. The junction had 6 bases not matched to a gene; V was cut back by 5 bases and J by 2 bases. Germline CDR1 and CDR2: SGHAT and FQNNGV. The whole variable domain, filled in from reference TRBV11-2 and TRBJ2-6, reads EAGVAQSPRYKIIEKRQSVAFWCNPISGHATLYWYQQILGQGPKLLIQFQNNGVVDDSQLPKDRFSAERLKGVDSTLKIQPAKLEDSAVYLCASSMPGTGAGANVLTFGAGSRLTVL.

This clonotype was recorded at least ten times. This chain links TRBV2 with TRBJ2-1, with 7 positions matching TRBD1. V trimming: 7 bases; J trimming: 0 bases; junction bases outside the gene matches: 6. Germline lookup yields CDR1 SNHLY and CDR2 FYNNEI. CDR3 length equals 15 residues. CDR3: CASKGATSSYNEQFF. The CDR3 DNA reads TGTGCCAGCAAGGGGGCCACGAGCTCCTACAATGAGCAGTTCTTC.

This clonotype has a count of ten or more. The chain uses TRBV4-2 and TRBJ1-6, with no clear D. Looked up from germline, CDR1 is LGHNA and CDR2 is YNFKEQ. V was clipped by 0 bases and J by 10 bases, with 13 bases between them. The CDR3 length is 15 residues. CDR3 nucleotide sequence: TGTGCCAGCAGCCAAGATAGGGCATCGAGATCACCCCTCCACTTT. Its protein product is CASSQDRASRSPLHF.

The rearrangement joins TRBV29-1 to TRBJ1-5; no reliable D call. This CDR3 comprises 15 residues. CDR1 is SQVTM, CDR2 ANQGSEA, per germline. V gave up 6 bases and J gave up 3 bases, with 18 bases separating them. The CDR3 loop is CSVREKGIDNQPQHF. CDR3 nucleotides: TGCAGCGTCCGCGAGAAAGGAATCGACAATCAGCCCCAGCATTTT.

This clonotype has just one count. This chain uses TRBV30 with TRBJ2-5; D remains unclear. Germline V gene data show CDR1 as GTSNPN and CDR2 as SVGIG (reference sequence). The CDR3 totals 12 residues. Trimming left V 5 bases short and J 7 bases short, with 14 bases between. The CDR3 region has the DNA TGTGCCTGGGTTTTTATCCTCCTGACCCAGTACTTC. Its translation: CAWVFILLTQYF.

This clonotype turned up a few times. The V gene is TRBV28, the J gene TRBJ2-7, with D possibly being TRBD2 (6 bases). CDR3 length: 13 residues. Germline-derived CDR1 and CDR2 are MDHEN and SYDVKM. The ends were cut back, 5 bases at V and 5 bases at J, with 13 bases in the middle. The DNA for the CDR3 is TGTGCCAGCAGTCCACCCCGCGGGGACGAGCAGTACTTC. This sequence encodes CASSPPRGDEQYF.

This clonotype was counted between two and nine times. A far larger clone is one base from this, pointing to a likely read error. V and J are TRBV11-1 and TRBJ2-6, with D possibly TRBD1 on 5 matching bases. CDR3 size: 15 residues. CDR1 and CDR2 from the germline V gene are SGHAT and FQDESV (reference sequence). The CDR3, as DNA: TGTGCCAGCAGCTTACAGGAATCTGGGGCCAACGTCCCGACTTTC. This encodes CASSLQESGANVPTF.

This chain uses TRBV24-1 with TRBJ1-5; D gene unclear. The CDR3 is 14 residues long. V gave up 3 bases and J gave up 6 bases, with 11 bases separating them. Germline V lookup: CDR1 KGHDR, CDR2 SFDVKD. The CDR3 sequence is CATSDVGVGQPQHF. The CDR3 DNA is TGTGCCACCAGTGATGTTGGGGTAGGTCAGCCCCAGCATTTT.

The table lists this clonotype with many counts. The chain uses TRBV4-2 and TRBJ2-7; 9 bases align to TRBD1. The CDR3 has 18 residues. With V trimmed by 0 bases and J by 3 bases, 12 bases remained unmatched. Germline-derived CDR1 and CDR2 are LGHNA and YNFKEQ. The DNA for the CDR3 is TGTGCCAGCAGCCAAGATAGCCCCTTGACAGGGGGTGTCTACGAGCAGTACTTC. Its protein is CASSQDSPLTGGVYEQYF.

The V call is TRBV6-1, the J call TRBJ1-2; D ambiguous. The CDR3 has 14 residues. Germline CDR1 reads MNHNS; CDR2 reads SASEGT. The V gene lost 0 bases and the J gene lost 8 bases, with 13 bases spanning the gap. The chain's CDR3 is CASSEALWARGYTF. The CDR3 nucleotides read TGTGCCAGCAGTGAAGCGCTGTGGGCTCGCGGCTACACCTTC.

This clonotype came up many times. This chain joins TRBV4-1 and TRBJ2-7; tentative D call: TRBD1 (5 bases). Per germline, CDR1 MGHRA and CDR2 YSYEKL. V dropped 2 bases and J dropped 6 bases, with 11 bases sitting between them. The CDR3 has 13 amino acids. CDR3 loop: CASSQHQGGEQYF. CDR3 coding DNA: TGCGCCAGCAGCCAACACCAGGGCGGCGAGCAGTACTTC.

As concerns this clonotype: A much larger clone lies a single base off, so this may be a read error. This rearrangement joins TRBV7-3 to TRBJ1-1, with D tentatively TRBD1 (6 bases). V gave up 5 bases and J gave up 2 bases, with 18 bases separating them. The CDR3 is made up of 16 amino acids. CDR1 is SGHTA and CDR2 is FQGTGA in the germline V gene. DNA of the CDR3: TGTGCCAGCAGCCAACAGGGAAGGGCGCCAAACACTGAAGCTTTCTTT. Translation gives CASSQQGRAPNTEAFF.

This clonotype showed up many times. This chain links TRBV30 with TRBJ2-1; no firm D call. This CDR3 is built from 14 residues. In germline, CDR1 is GTSNPN, CDR2 SVGIG (reference sequence). The V and J ends lost 6 bases and 11 bases respectively, with 23 bases between them. CDR3 loop: CACTAGSVRNQQFF. The CDR3 DNA follows: TGTGCCTGCACGGCCGGGTCGGTCCGAAATCAGCAGTTCTTC.

About this clonotype itself: With a far larger clone one base away, a read error is the likely cause. The V gene is TRBV28, the J gene TRBJ2-1, with D maybe TRBD1 (5 bases). The J call is uncertain, as TRBJ2-4 better fits the DNA end. Germline CDR1 and CDR2: MDHEN and SYDVKM. This CDR3 spans 12 amino acids. The CDR3: CASSPTVSDQYF. CDR3 nucleotides: TGTGCCAGCAGCCCGACAGTGAGCGATCAGTACTTC.

This clonotype was recorded at least ten times. The chain has TRBV5-1 and TRBJ2-5; TRBD2 agrees at 7 bases. Germline V gives CDR1 SGHRS, CDR2 YFSETQ. V shed 5 bases and J 7 bases; nucleotides not matched to a gene: 8. This CDR3 contains 13 residues. CDR3 in amino acids: CASSLPGGMTQYF. CDR3 nucleotides: TGCGCCAGCAGTCTTCCCGGGGGGATGACCCAGTACTTC.

This clonotype was detected many times. The chain employs TRBV6-6 and TRBJ2-2, with 11 bases matching TRBD2. The V gene end was trimmed by 7 bases and the J gene end by 6 bases; junction bases not matched to a gene: 1. CDR3 length: 13 amino acids. Per the germline V gene, CDR1 is MNHNY and CDR2 is SVGAGI (reference sequence). CDR3 region: CASISGGAGELFF. The CDR3 DNA sequence: TGTGCCAGCATTAGCGGGGGGGCCGGGGAGCTGTTTTTT.

The V and J genes are TRBV7-8 and TRBJ1-3; 8 positions match TRBD1. The CDR3 covers 14 residues. Germline loops: CDR1 SGHVS, CDR2 FQNEAQ. Trimming cost V 5 bases and J 8 bases; bases outside gene matches: 8. DNA for the CDR3: TGTGCCAGCAGCCCGCTGCAGGGGGCACACACCATATATTTT. It encodes CASSPLQGAHTIYF.

This clonotype was found many times. The chain carries TRBV5-1 and TRBJ2-6; the match to TRBD2 covers 10 bases. Germline V lookup: CDR1 SGHRS, CDR2 YFSETQ. The CDR3 spans 15 residues. V lost 4 bases to trimming and J lost 6 bases; unmatched junction nucleotides: 4. This CDR3 is CASSQLAGKANVLTF. The CDR3 DNA sequence: TGCGCCAGCAGCCAACTAGCGGGGAAGGCCAACGTCCTGACTTTC. The full variable domain, rest sourced from reference TRBV5-1 and TRBJ2-6, is KAGVTQTPRYLIKTRGQQVTLSCSPISGHRSVSWYQQTPGQGLQFLFEYFSETQRNKGNFPGRFSGRQFSNSRSEMNVSTLELGDSALYLCASSQLAGKANVLTFGAGSRLTVL.

The DNA for the CDR3 is TGTGCCAGCAGCCAAGATTCTATGACAGATACGCAGTATTTT. Translation: CASSQDSMTDTQYF. The chain links TRBV4-2 to TRBJ2-3; D not resolved. Trimming removed 0 bases at V and 3 bases at J, with 7 bases between. This CDR3 spans 14 amino acids. Germline values: CDR1 LGHNA, CDR2 YNFKEQ.

As for this clonotype: This may come from a read error, since a much larger clone is one base off. The chain joins TRBV28 to TRBJ1-1, with TRBD1 matching 8 bases. CDR3 size: 16 residues. CDR1 and CDR2 from the germline V gene are MDHEN and SYDVKM. The CDR3 DNA is TGTGCCAGCAGTTTAGGGCAGGGGGCTTGGAACGCTGAAGCTTTCTTT. Its protein is CASSLGQGAWNAEAFF.

Remarks on this clonotype: This may be a read error: a much more frequent sequence differs by one nucleotide. This chain uses TRBV20-1 with TRBJ1-1; D is unclear. The germline V gene has CDR1 DFQATT and CDR2 SNEGSKA (reference sequence). The CDR3 contains 13 residues. For the CDR3, the DNA is TGCAGTGCTAGTTGGCAGATGAACACTGAAACTTTCTTT. Translation gives CSASWQMNTETFF.

The sample holds many counts of this clonotype. The chain couples TRBV28 to TRBJ2-7; TRBD1 matches at 10 bases. The CDR3 spans 15 residues. V shed 5 bases and J 5 bases; nucleotides not matched to a gene: 9. Germline values: CDR1 MDHEN, CDR2 SYDVKM. The CDR3 reads CASSGGGTGAHEQYF. Written as DNA, the CDR3 is TGTGCCAGCAGTGGGGGGGGGACAGGGGCCCACGAGCAGTACTTC.

This clonotype appeared a few times. The chain recombines TRBV18 with TRBJ1-3; D gene unclear. The V end was cut by 0 bases, the J end by 2 bases, with 8 bases between. The germline V gene has CDR1 KGHSH and CDR2 LQKENI. This CDR3 has 15 amino acids. The CDR3 spells CASSPPGNPGNTIYF. DNA of the CDR3: TGTGCCAGCTCACCACCGGGGAACCCTGGAAACACCATATATTTT.